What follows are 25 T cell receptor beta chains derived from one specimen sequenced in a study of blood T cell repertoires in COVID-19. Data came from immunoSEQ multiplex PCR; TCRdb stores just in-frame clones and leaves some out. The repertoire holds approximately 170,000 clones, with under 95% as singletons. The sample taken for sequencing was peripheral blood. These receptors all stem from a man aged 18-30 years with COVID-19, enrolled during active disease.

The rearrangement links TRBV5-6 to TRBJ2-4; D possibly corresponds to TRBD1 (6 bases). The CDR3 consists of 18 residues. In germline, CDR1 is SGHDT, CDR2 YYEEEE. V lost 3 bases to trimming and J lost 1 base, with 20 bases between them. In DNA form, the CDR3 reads TGTGCCAGCAGCTCACCTACAGGGTCGGGAAGGGCCAAAAACATTCAGTACTTC. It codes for CASSSPTGSGRAKNIQYF.

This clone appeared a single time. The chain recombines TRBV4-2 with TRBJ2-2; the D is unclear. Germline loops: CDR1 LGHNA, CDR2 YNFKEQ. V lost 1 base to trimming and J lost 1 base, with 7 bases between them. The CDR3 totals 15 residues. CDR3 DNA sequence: TGTGCCAGCAGCCAAGGTCCCCAGAACACCGGGGAGCTGTTTTTT. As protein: CASSQGPQNTGELFF.

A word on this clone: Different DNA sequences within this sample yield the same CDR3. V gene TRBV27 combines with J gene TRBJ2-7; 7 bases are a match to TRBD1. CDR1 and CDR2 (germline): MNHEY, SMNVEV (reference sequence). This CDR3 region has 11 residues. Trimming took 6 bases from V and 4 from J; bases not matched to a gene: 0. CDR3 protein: CASRTGYEQYF. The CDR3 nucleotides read TGTGCCAGCAGGACAGGGTACGAGCAGTACTTC.

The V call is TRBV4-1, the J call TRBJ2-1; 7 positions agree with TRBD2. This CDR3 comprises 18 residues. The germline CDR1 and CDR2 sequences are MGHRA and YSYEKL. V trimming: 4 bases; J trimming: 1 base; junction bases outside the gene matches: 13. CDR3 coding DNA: TGCGCCAGCAGCCTATCTCCGAGCGGGGTATATTCCTACAATGAGCAGTTCTTC. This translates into CASSLSPSGVYSYNEQFF.

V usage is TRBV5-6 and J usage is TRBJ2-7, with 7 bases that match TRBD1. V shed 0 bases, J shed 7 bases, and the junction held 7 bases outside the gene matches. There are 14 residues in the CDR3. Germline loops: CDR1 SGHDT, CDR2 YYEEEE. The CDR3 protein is CASSLGQGLGEQYF. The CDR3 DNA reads TGTGCCAGCAGCTTGGGACAGGGATTAGGGGAGCAGTACTTC.

CDR3 DNA: TGTGCCAGCAGCCCCGGGACTAGCGTAAGAGACCAGTACTTC. Amino acid sequence: CASSPGTSVRDQYF. The rearrangement uses TRBV5-4 and TRBJ2-5; 10 bases fit TRBD2. V was clipped by 4 bases and J by 10 bases; unmatched bases: 10. The CDR3 totals 14 residues. Germline V CDR1 and CDR2: SGHNT, YYREEE (reference sequence).

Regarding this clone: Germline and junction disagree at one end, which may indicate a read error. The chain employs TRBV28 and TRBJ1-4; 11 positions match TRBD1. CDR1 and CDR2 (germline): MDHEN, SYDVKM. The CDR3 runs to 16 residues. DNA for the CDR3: TGTGCCAGCAGAAACCGGGACAGGGGGGAAAGTGAAAAACTGCTTTTT. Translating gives CASRNRDRGESEKLLF.

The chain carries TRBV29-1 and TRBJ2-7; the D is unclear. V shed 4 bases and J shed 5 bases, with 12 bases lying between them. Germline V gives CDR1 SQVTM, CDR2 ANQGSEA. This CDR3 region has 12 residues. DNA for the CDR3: TGCAGCGTTGGGTGGGCATCCAACGAGCAGTACTTC. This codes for CSVGWASNEQYF.

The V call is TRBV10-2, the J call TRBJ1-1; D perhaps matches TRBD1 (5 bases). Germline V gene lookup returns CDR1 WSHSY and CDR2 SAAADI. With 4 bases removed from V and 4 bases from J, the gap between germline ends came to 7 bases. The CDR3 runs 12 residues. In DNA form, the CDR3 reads TGCGCCAGCAGTGCCCAGGGCACTGAAGCTTTCTTT. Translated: CASSAQGTEAFF.

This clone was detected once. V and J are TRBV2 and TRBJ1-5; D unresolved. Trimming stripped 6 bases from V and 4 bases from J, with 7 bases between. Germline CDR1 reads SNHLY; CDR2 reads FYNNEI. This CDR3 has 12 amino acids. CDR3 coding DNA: TGTGCCAGCAGCCATCATAATCAGCCCCAGCATTTT. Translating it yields CASSHHNQPQHF.

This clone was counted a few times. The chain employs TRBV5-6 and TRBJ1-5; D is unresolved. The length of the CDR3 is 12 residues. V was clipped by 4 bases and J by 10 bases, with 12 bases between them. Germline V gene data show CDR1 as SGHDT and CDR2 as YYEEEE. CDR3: CASSTLRGPQHF. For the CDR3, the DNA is TGTGCCAGCAGCACCCTTCGGGGTCCCCAGCATTTT.

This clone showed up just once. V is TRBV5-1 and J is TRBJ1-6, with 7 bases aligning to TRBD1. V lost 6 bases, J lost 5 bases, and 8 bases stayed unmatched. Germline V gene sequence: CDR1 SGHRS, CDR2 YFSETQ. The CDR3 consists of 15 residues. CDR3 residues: CASTTEGADNSPLHF. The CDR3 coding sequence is TGCGCCAGCACTACCGAGGGGGCAGATAATTCACCCCTCCACTTT.

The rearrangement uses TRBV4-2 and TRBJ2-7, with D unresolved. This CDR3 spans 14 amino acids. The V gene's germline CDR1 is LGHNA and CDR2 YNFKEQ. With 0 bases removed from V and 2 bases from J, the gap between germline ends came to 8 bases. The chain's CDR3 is CASSQDGLAYEQYF. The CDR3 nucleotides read TGTGCCAGCAGCCAAGATGGGCTGGCCTACGAGCAGTACTTC.

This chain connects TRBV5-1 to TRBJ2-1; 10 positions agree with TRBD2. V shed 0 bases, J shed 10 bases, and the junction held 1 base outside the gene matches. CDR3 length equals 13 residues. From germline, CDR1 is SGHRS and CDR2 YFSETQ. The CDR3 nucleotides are TGCGCCAGCAGCTTGGAAGCGGGAGGGGAGCAGTTCTTC. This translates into CASSLEAGGEQFF.

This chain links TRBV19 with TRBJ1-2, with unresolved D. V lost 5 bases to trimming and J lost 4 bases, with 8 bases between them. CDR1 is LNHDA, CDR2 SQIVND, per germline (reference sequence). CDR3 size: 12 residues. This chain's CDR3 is CASSSKCYGYTF. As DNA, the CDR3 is TGTGCCAGTAGTTCTAAGTGCTATGGCTACACCTTC.

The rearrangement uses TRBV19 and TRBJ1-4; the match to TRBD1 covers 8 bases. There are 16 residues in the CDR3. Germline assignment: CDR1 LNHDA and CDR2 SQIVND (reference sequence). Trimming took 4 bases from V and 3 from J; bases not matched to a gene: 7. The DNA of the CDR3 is TGTGCCAGTAGTAGGACAGGGCGCATAGCTAATGAAAAACTGTTTTTT. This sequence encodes CASSRTGRIANEKLFF.

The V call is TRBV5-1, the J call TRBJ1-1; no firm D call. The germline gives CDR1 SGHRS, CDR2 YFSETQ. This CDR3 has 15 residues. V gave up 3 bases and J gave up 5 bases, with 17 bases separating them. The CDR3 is CASSSEPAGYTEAFF. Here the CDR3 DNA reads TGCGCCAGCAGCTCCGAACCGGCGGGTTATACTGAAGCTTTCTTT.

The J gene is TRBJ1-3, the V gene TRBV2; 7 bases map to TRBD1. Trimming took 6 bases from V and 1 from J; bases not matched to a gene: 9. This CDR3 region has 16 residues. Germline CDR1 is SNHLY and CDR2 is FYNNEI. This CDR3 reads CASSAIQGNSGNTIYF. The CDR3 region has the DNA TGTGCCAGCAGCGCCATACAGGGGAATTCTGGAAACACCATATATTTT. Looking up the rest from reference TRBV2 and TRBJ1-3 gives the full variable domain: EPEVTQTPSHQVTQMGQEVILRCVPISNHLYFYWYRQILGQKVEFLVSFYNNEISEKSEIFDDQFSVERPDGSNFTLKIRSTKLEDSAMYFCASSAIQGNSGNTIYFGEGSWLTVV.

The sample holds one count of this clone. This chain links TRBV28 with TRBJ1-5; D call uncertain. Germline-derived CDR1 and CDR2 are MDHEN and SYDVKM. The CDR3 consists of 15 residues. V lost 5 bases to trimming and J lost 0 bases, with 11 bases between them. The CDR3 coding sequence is TGTGCCAGCAGTGCACAGAGTTTTAGCAATCAGCCCCAGCATTTT. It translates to CASSAQSFSNQPQHF.

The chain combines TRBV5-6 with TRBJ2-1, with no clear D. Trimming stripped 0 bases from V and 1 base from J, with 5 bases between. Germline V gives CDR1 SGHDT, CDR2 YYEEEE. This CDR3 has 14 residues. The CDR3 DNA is TGTGCCAGCAGCTTGGCAGCGTCCTACAATGAGCAGTTCTTC. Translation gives CASSLAASYNEQFF.

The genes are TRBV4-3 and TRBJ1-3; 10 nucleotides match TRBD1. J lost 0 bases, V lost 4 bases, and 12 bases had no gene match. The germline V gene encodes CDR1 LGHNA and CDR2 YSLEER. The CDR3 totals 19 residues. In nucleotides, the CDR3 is TGCGCCAGCAGCCGAATCCGGGACAGGGGACCGACCTCTGGAAACACCATATATTTT. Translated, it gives CASSRIRDRGPTSGNTIYF.

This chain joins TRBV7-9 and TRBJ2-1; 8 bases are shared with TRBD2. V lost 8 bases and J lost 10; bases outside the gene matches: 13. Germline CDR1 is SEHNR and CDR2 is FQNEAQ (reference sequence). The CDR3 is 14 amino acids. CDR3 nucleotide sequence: TGTGCCAGCGCCCGACTAGCGACCCCCCTCGAGCAGTTCTTC. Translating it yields CASARLATPLEQFF.

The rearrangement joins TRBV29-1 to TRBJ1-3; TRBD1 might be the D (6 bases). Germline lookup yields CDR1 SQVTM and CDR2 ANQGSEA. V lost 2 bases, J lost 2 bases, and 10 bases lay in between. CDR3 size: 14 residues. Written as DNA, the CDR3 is TGCAGCGTTGAACCACAGGGTGCTGGAAACACCATATATTTT. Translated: CSVEPQGAGNTIYF.

CDR3 residues: CASSFGTSGSYYEQYF. The CDR3 bases are TGTGCCAGCAGTTTTGGGACTAGCGGGAGTTACTACGAGCAGTACTTC. This sequence joins TRBV28 and TRBJ2-7, with TRBD2 identical over 14 bases. After removal of 3 bases from V and 3 bases from J, the junction contained 4 bases not matched to a gene. The CDR3 extends over 16 amino acids. From germline, CDR1 is MDHEN and CDR2 SYDVKM.

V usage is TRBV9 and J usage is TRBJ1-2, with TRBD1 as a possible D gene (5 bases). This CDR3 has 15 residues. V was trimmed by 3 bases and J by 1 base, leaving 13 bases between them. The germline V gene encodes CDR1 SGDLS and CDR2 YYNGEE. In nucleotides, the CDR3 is TGTGCCAGCAGCGCAACTCTCCAGGGTAACTATGGCTACACCTTC. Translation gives CASSATLQGNYGYTF. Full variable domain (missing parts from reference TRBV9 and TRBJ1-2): DSGVTQTPKHLITATGQRVTLRCSPRSGDLSVYWYQQSLDQGLQFLIQYYNGEERAKGNILERFSAQQFPDLHSELNLSSLELGDSALYFCASSATLQGNYGYTFGSGTRLTVV.